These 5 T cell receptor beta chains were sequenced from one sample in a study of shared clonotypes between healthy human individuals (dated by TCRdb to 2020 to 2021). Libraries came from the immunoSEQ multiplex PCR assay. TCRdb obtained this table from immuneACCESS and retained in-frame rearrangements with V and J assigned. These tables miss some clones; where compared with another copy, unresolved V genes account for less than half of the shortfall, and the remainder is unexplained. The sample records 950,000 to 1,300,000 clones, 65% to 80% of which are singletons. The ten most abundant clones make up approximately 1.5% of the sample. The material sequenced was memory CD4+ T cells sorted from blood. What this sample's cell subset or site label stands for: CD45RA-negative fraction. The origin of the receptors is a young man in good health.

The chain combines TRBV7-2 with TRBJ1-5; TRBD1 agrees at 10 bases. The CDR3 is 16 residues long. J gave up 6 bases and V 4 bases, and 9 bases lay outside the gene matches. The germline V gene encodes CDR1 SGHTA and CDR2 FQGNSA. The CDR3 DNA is TGTGCCAGCAGCTCCCAAGGGACAGGGGAAGGTCAGCCCCAGCATTTT. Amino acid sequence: CASSSQGTGEGQPQHF.

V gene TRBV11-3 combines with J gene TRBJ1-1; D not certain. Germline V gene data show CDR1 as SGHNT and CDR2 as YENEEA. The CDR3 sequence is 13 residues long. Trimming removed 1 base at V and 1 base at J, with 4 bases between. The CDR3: CASSLASNTEAFF. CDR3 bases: TGTGCCAGCAGCTTAGCATCGAACACTGAAGCTTTCTTT.

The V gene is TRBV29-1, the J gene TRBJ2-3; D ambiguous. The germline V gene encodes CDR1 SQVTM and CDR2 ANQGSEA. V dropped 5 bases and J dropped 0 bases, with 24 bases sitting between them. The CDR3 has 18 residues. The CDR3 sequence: CSVQAHSISLTSTDTQYF. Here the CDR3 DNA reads TGCAGCGTTCAGGCCCACTCCATCTCCTTGACTAGCACAGATACGCAGTATTTT.

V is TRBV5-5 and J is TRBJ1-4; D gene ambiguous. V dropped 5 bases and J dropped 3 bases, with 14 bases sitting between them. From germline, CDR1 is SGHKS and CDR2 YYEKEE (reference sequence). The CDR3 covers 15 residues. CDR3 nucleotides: TGTGCCAGCAGTTTGCGTCTCGCTGCTAATGAAAAACTGTTTTTT. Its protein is CASSLRLAANEKLFF.

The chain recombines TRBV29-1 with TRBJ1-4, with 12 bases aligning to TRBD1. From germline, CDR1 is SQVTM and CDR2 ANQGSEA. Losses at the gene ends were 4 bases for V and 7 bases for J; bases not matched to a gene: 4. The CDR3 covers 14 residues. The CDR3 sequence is CSVGVGQGAEKLFF. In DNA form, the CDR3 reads TGCAGCGTTGGGGTGGGACAGGGGGCTGAAAAACTGTTTTTT.